Here is one T cell receptor beta chain with its context. Its matching antigen is unknown. These data are taken from a study of T cells in Graves' hyperthyroidism and ophthalmopathy. Study findings and constraints: From stable hyperthyroidism, ophthalmopathy was separated by a 13 V-J model. Ophthalmopathy got predicted by the model a median about six months before its onset.

The CDR3 totals 17 residues. The V end lost 0 bases, the J end lost 9 bases, and 24 bases lay between the germline ends. CDR1 SGHAT and CDR2 FQNNGV come from the germline V gene. Amplified regions were TCR beta CDR3 sequences from RNA transcripts. Researchers ran a first-round RT-PCR on the TCR CDR3 using the HTBI primer set. TCRdb itself ran the multiplex PCR reads through MiXCR, one entry per CDR3 protein. The sample includes approximately 530,000 distinct CDR3 sequences, approximately 15% of them seen just once. For Graves' hyperthyroidism to be stable, ophthalmopathy could not progress within 18 months. Orbital computed tomography, thyroid ultrasound, serum thyroxine and TRAb, and clinical symptoms together informed the diagnoses.

The V gene is TRBV11-2, the J gene TRBJ2-7, with D perhaps matching TRBD1 or TRBD2 (6 bases each). Sequencing used blood. The TCR was taken from a woman aged 18-29 years with Graves' hyperthyroidism. Written as DNA, the CDR3 is TGTGCCAGCAGCTTAGATCAGGGCAGGGGACTTAGGACCGGGCAGTACTTC. The encoded protein is CASSLDQGRGLRTGQYF.